This T cell receptor (beta chain) was identified during a study of T cells in narcolepsy. J lost 4 bases, V lost 6 bases, and 8 bases had no gene match. The CDR3 loop spans 14 amino acids. The germline CDR1 and CDR2 sequences are SGHAT and FQNNGV. This clone was seen a handful of times. Profiling relied on immunoSEQ multiplex PCR, and the TCRdb table lists in-frame clones only, not all of them. The sample shows approximately 30,000 clones, roughly 74% of them seen only once. This receptor was obtained from a human donor with narcolepsy. This sequence joins TRBV11-2 and TRBJ2-7; TRBD2 matches 8 bases. The material sequenced was CD45RA- memory CD4+ T cells from PBMCs. CDR3 in amino acids: CASSSLRGAYEQYF. The CDR3 DNA is TGTGCCAGCAGTTCGTTGCGGGGGGCATACGAGCAGTACTTC.